This TCR beta chain was retrieved from a study of T cell repertoires in cytomegalovirus infection. Overall study: Newly reported HLA-C-restricted and thoroughly characterized HLA-B-restricted CMV epitopes were employed. It was the public TCR beta signatures that indicated both CMV infection and matching HLA type.

TCRdb recomputed calls from the reads with MiXCR, one row per CDR3 protein. The sample records approximately 500,000 distinct CDR3 sequences, roughly 34% being singletons. The length of the CDR3 is 16 residues. Germline V gene sequence: CDR1 MNHNS, CDR2 SASEGT. Notes on this clonotype: Its antigen remains unknown.

Study-wide results and limits: Cumulated frequencies of public TCR beta families served to identify carriers of CMV plus the relevant HLA.

The clonotype originates from a human donor in good health (CMV status not recorded). Some clones in this sample may be carry-over from other donors' samples. The chain recombines TRBV6-1 with TRBJ2-7; D is possibly TRBD1 (7 bases). Material: cultured PBMCs, obtained from culture after CMV antigen stimulation. The CDR3 reads CATSPLPQGGRYEQYF. The CDR3 DNA reads as TGTGCTACAAGCCCTCTCCCGCAGGGGGGACGGTACGAGCAGTACTTC.